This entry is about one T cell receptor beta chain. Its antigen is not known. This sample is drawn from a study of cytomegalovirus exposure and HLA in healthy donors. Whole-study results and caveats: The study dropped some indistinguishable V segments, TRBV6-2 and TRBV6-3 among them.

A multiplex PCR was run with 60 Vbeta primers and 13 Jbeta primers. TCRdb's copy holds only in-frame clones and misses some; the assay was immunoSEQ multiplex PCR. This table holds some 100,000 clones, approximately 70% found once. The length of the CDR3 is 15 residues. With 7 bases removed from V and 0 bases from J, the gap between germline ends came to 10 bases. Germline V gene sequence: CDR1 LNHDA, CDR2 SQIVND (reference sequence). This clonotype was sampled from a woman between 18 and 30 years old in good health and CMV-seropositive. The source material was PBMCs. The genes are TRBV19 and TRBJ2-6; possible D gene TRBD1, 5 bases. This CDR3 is CASKAGLSGANVLTF. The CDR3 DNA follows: TGTGCCAGTAAGGCAGGGCTCTCTGGGGCCAACGTCCTGACTTTC.